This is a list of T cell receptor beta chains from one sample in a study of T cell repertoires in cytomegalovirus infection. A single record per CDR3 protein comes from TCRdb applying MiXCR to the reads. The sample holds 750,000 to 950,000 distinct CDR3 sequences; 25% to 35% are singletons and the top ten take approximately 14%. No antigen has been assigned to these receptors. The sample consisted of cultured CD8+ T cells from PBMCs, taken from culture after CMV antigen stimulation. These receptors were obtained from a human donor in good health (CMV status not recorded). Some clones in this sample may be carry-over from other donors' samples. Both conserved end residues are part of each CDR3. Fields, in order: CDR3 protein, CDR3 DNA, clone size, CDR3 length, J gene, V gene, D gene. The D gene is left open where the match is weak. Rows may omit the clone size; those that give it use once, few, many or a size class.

CDR3aa: CASSWTYEQYF; CDR3nt: TGTGCCAGCAGCTGGACCTACGAGCAGTACTTC; abundance: NA; len: 11; j_gene: TRBJ2-7; v_gene: TRBV7-6; d_gene: NA
CDR3aa: CASSLGVGGNTEAFF; CDR3nt: TGTGCCAGCAGCTTAGGAGTGGGCGGAAACACTGAAGCTTTCTTT; abundance: NA; len: 15; j_gene: TRBJ1-1; v_gene: TRBV7-8; d_gene: NA
CDR3aa: CATSSSSEQFF; CDR3nt: TGTGCCACCAGCAGTTCAAGTGAGCAGTTCTTC; abundance: few; len: 11; j_gene: TRBJ2-1; v_gene: TRBV15; d_gene: NA
CDR3aa: CASSQDSRGGRVEQFF; CDR3nt: TGCGCCAGCAGCCAAGACTCGCGGGGGGGCCGAGTTGAGCAGTTCTTC; abundance: few; len: 16; j_gene: TRBJ2-1; v_gene: TRBV4-3; d_gene: TRBD2
CDR3aa: CASSSMDVQGSGYTF; CDR3nt: TGTGCCAGCAGCTCCATGGATGTACAGGGGTCTGGCTACACCTTC; abundance: few; len: 15; j_gene: TRBJ1-2; v_gene: TRBV7-3; d_gene: TRBD1
CDR3aa: CASGPDRGTDTQYF; CDR3nt: TGTGCCAGCGGCCCGGACAGGGGCACAGATACGCAGTATTTT; abundance: NA; len: 14; j_gene: TRBJ2-3; v_gene: TRBV28; d_gene: TRBD1
CDR3aa: CASSLGQGIQETQYF; CDR3nt: TGTGCCAGCAGCTTAGGACAGGGAATTCAAGAGACCCAGTACTTC; abundance: NA; len: 15; j_gene: TRBJ2-5; v_gene: TRBV7-9; d_gene: TRBD1
CDR3aa: CASTSEGRGLATNEKLFF; CDR3nt: TGTGCCAGCACTTCGGAGGGAAGGGGCTTGGCAACTAATGAAAAACTGTTTTTT; abundance: NA; len: 18; j_gene: TRBJ1-4; v_gene: TRBV5-6; d_gene: NA
CDR3aa: CASSMYGQGLLDEQFF; CDR3nt: TGTGCCAGTAGTATGTATGGACAAGGTCTGCTGGATGAGCAGTTCTTC; abundance: NA; len: 16; j_gene: TRBJ2-1; v_gene: TRBV19; d_gene: NA
CDR3aa: CASSDGGAVEAFF; CDR3nt: TGTGCCAGCAGTGACGGGGGCGCTGTCGAAGCTTTCTTT; abundance: NA; len: 13; j_gene: TRBJ1-1; v_gene: TRBV2; d_gene: NA
CDR3aa: CASSPEGGPNEQFF; CDR3nt: TGTGCCAGCAGCCCGGAGGGCGGACCGAATGAGCAGTTCTTC; abundance: once; len: 14; j_gene: TRBJ2-1; v_gene: TRBV9; d_gene: NA
CDR3aa: CAIRDGQYNEQFF; CDR3nt: TGTGCCATCAGGGACGGTCAATACAATGAGCAGTTCTTC; abundance: few; len: 13; j_gene: TRBJ2-1; v_gene: TRBV10-3; d_gene: NA
CDR3aa: CASSQVSGMNTEAFF; CDR3nt: TGCGCCAGCAGCCAAGTCTCGGGAATGAACACTGAAGCTTTCTTT; abundance: NA; len: 15; j_gene: TRBJ1-1; v_gene: TRBV4-1; d_gene: NA
CDR3aa: CASSSKGRGDQPQHF; CDR3nt: TGCGCCAGCAGCTCAAAGGGCAGAGGGGATCAGCCCCAGCATTTT; abundance: NA; len: 15; j_gene: TRBJ1-5; v_gene: TRBV4-3; d_gene: NA
CDR3aa: CASSPSGLGYGYTF; CDR3nt: TGTGCCAGCAGTCCCTCCGGGCTGGGCTATGGCTACACCTTC; abundance: NA; len: 14; j_gene: TRBJ1-2; v_gene: TRBV27; d_gene: NA
CDR3aa: CASSYTRPAGGTNIQYF; CDR3nt: TGTGCCAGCAGTTACACCCGTCCGGCGGGGGGCACAAACATTCAGTACTTC; abundance: few; len: 17; j_gene: TRBJ2-4; v_gene: TRBV6-2/TRBV6-3; d_gene: TRBD2
CDR3aa: CASSPPTGRGANVLTF; CDR3nt: TGTGCCAGCAGCCCCCCCACAGGGAGAGGGGCCAACGTCCTGACTTTC; abundance: few; len: 16; j_gene: TRBJ2-6; v_gene: TRBV7-9; d_gene: NA
CDR3aa: CASSVNRVRGYTF; CDR3nt: TGTGCCAGCAGCGTCAACAGGGTCAGAGGCTACACCTTC; abundance: few; len: 13; j_gene: TRBJ1-2; v_gene: TRBV9; d_gene: NA
CDR3aa: CASSPRGPLDTEAFF; CDR3nt: TGTGCCAGCAGTCCTCGGGGGCCCCTGGACACTGAAGCTTTCTTT; abundance: NA; len: 15; j_gene: TRBJ1-1; v_gene: TRBV28; d_gene: NA
CDR3aa: CASSTPRTEGVRPQHF; CDR3nt: TGTGCCAGTAGTACCCCCCGGACAGAGGGAGTGAGGCCCCAGCATTTT; abundance: NA; len: 16; j_gene: TRBJ1-5; v_gene: TRBV19; d_gene: NA
CDR3aa: CASIHRGYTEAFF; CDR3nt: TGTGCCAGCATTCACAGGGGGTACACTGAAGCTTTCTTT; abundance: few; len: 13; j_gene: TRBJ1-1; v_gene: TRBV6-2/TRBV6-3; d_gene: TRBD1
CDR3aa: CASSLGQGSNEQFF; CDR3nt: TGTGCCAGCAGTCTAGGACAGGGAAGCAATGAGCAGTTCTTC; abundance: many; len: 14; j_gene: TRBJ2-1; v_gene: TRBV5-1; d_gene: TRBD1
CDR3aa: CASSPGGTEETQYF; CDR3nt: TGTGCTAGCAGCCCGGGGGGGACTGAGGAGACCCAGTACTTC; abundance: NA; len: 14; j_gene: TRBJ2-5; v_gene: TRBV7-7; d_gene: TRBD2
CDR3aa: CASSNRDIGQDAFF; CDR3nt: TGTGCCAGCAGCAACCGGGACATCGGACAGGATGCTTTCTTT; abundance: few; len: 14; j_gene: TRBJ1-1; v_gene: TRBV7-9; d_gene: TRBD1
CDR3aa: CATKGGLNTEAFF; CDR3nt: TGTGCCACCAAGGGGGGCCTGAACACTGAAGCTTTCTTT; abundance: NA; len: 13; j_gene: TRBJ1-1; v_gene: TRBV2; d_gene: NA
CDR3aa: CASSLDLAGATGELFF; CDR3nt: TGTGCCAGCAGCTTAGATCTAGCGGGGGCCACCGGGGAGCTGTTTTTT; abundance: few; len: 16; j_gene: TRBJ2-2; v_gene: TRBV7-2; d_gene: TRBD2
CDR3aa: CASSGGTDGLYQETQYF; CDR3nt: TGCGCCAGCAGCGGAGGGACAGATGGTTTGTACCAAGAGACCCAGTACTTC; abundance: few; len: 17; j_gene: TRBJ2-5; v_gene: TRBV4-1; d_gene: NA
CDR3aa: CASSQGAGNTIYF; CDR3nt: TGTGCCAGCAGCCAGGGGGCTGGAAACACCATATATTTT; abundance: few; len: 13; j_gene: TRBJ1-3; v_gene: TRBV4-2; d_gene: NA
CDR3aa: CAISEGSRTATNEKLFF; CDR3nt: TGTGCCATCAGCGAGGGAAGTCGGACGGCAACTAATGAAAAACTGTTTTTT; abundance: few; len: 17; j_gene: TRBJ1-4; v_gene: TRBV10-3; d_gene: NA
CDR3aa: CASSMEDLYNEQFF; CDR3nt: TGTGCCAGTAGTATGGAGGACCTCTACAATGAGCAGTTCTTC; abundance: NA; len: 14; j_gene: TRBJ2-1; v_gene: TRBV19; d_gene: NA
CDR3aa: CASSLRVGNEQFF; CDR3nt: TGTGCCAGCAGTTTAAGAGTCGGGAATGAGCAGTTCTTC; abundance: NA; len: 13; j_gene: TRBJ2-1; v_gene: TRBV27; d_gene: NA
CDR3aa: CASSQDHGGSSYNSPLHF; CDR3nt: TGCGCCAGCAGCCAAGATCATGGGGGAAGCTCCTATAATTCACCCCTCCACTTT; abundance: many; len: 18; j_gene: TRBJ1-6; v_gene: TRBV4-1; d_gene: NA
CDR3aa: CASSLADNRINQPQHF; CDR3nt: TGTGCCAGCAGCTTAGCGGACAATAGGATAAATCAGCCCCAGCATTTT; abundance: few; len: 16; j_gene: TRBJ1-5; v_gene: TRBV7-8; d_gene: NA
CDR3aa: CSARDGGNTEAFF; CDR3nt: TGCAGTGCTAGAGACGGGGGAAACACTGAAGCTTTCTTT; abundance: NA; len: 13; j_gene: TRBJ1-1; v_gene: TRBV20-1; d_gene: NA
CDR3aa: CASSLGTSRGDTQYF; CDR3nt: TGTGCCAGCAGCTTAGGCACTAGCAGAGGGGATACGCAGTATTTT; abundance: many; len: 15; j_gene: TRBJ2-3; v_gene: TRBV7-2; d_gene: NA
CDR3aa: CASSVHFRANYGYTF; CDR3nt: TGTGCCAGCAGCGTACATTTCAGAGCTAACTATGGCTACACCTTC; abundance: NA; len: 15; j_gene: TRBJ1-2; v_gene: TRBV9; d_gene: NA
CDR3aa: CASEGRGLSSGANVLTF; CDR3nt: TGTGCCAGCGAAGGGAGAGGGCTGAGCTCTGGGGCCAACGTCCTGACTTTC; abundance: NA; len: 17; j_gene: TRBJ2-6; v_gene: TRBV9; d_gene: NA
CDR3aa: CASWRGGTDTQYF; CDR3nt: TGTGCCAGCTGGCGGGGAGGCACAGATACGCAGTATTTT; abundance: many; len: 13; j_gene: TRBJ2-3; v_gene: TRBV7-9; d_gene: NA
CDR3aa: CASSVVGGGQGNLPTDTQYF; CDR3nt: TGTGCCAGCAGCGTAGTAGGGGGGGGACAGGGAAATCTCCCCACAGATACGCAGTATTTT; abundance: NA; len: 20; j_gene: TRBJ2-3; v_gene: TRBV9; d_gene: TRBD1
CDR3aa: CSVVGLAVSSYNEQFF; CDR3nt: TGCAGCGTTGTGGGACTAGCGGTAAGCTCCTACAATGAGCAGTTCTTC; abundance: NA; len: 16; j_gene: TRBJ2-1; v_gene: TRBV29-1; d_gene: TRBD2
CDR3aa: CASSSGHPVNYGYTF; CDR3nt: TGTGCCAGCAGTTCAGGACACCCCGTTAACTATGGCTACACCTTC; abundance: few; len: 15; j_gene: TRBJ1-2; v_gene: TRBV7-9; d_gene: NA
CDR3aa: CASSSRGASYNEQFF; CDR3nt: TGTGCCAGCAGCTCACGGGGGGCCTCCTACAATGAGCAGTTCTTC; abundance: many; len: 15; j_gene: TRBJ2-1; v_gene: TRBV7-8; d_gene: NA
CDR3aa: CASSLLGQGPHYGYTF; CDR3nt: TGTGCCAGCAGTTTACTGGGACAGGGGCCGCACTATGGCTACACCTTC; abundance: few; len: 16; j_gene: TRBJ1-2; v_gene: TRBV27; d_gene: TRBD1
CDR3aa: CASSGGFGTLNEQYF; CDR3nt: TGTGCCAGCAGCGGTGGGTTTGGAACCTTGAATGAGCAGTACTTC; abundance: NA; len: 15; j_gene: TRBJ2-7; v_gene: TRBV7-6; d_gene: NA
CDR3aa: CASSQGVREAFF; CDR3nt: TGCGCCAGCAGCCAAGGGGTCCGGGAAGCTTTCTTT; abundance: NA; len: 12; j_gene: TRBJ1-1; v_gene: TRBV4-1; d_gene: NA
CDR3aa: CASEGSSYNSPLHF; CDR3nt: TGTGCCAGCGAGGGGAGCTCCTATAATTCACCCCTCCACTTT; abundance: NA; len: 14; j_gene: TRBJ1-6; v_gene: TRBV25-1; d_gene: NA
CDR3aa: CASSYGVGEQFF; CDR3nt: TGTGCCAGCAGTTACGGGGTTGGTGAGCAGTTCTTC; abundance: NA; len: 12; j_gene: TRBJ2-1; v_gene: TRBV6-2/TRBV6-3; d_gene: NA
CDR3aa: CATSDPGTSGADTQYF; CDR3nt: TGTGCCACCAGTGATCCCGGGACTAGCGGGGCAGATACGCAGTATTTT; abundance: NA; len: 16; j_gene: TRBJ2-3; v_gene: TRBV24-1; d_gene: TRBD2
CDR3aa: CASTQKWGPNTEAFF; CDR3nt: TGCGCCAGCACACAAAAATGGGGTCCGAACACTGAAGCTTTCTTT; abundance: NA; len: 15; j_gene: TRBJ1-1; v_gene: TRBV4-3; d_gene: NA
CDR3aa: CATSSKRGYSNQPQHF; CDR3nt: TGTGCCACCAGCAGCAAAAGGGGATATAGCAATCAGCCCCAGCATTTT; abundance: NA; len: 16; j_gene: TRBJ1-5; v_gene: TRBV15; d_gene: NA
CDR3aa: CSASDEGGAEETQYF; CDR3nt: TGCAGTGCTAGTGACGAGGGGGGGGCGGAGGAGACCCAGTACTTC; abundance: NA; len: 15; j_gene: TRBJ2-5; v_gene: TRBV20-1; d_gene: NA
CDR3aa: CASSRGGGTEAFF; CDR3nt: TGTGCCAGCAGCAGAGGGGGAGGCACTGAAGCTTTCTTT; abundance: many; len: 13; j_gene: TRBJ1-1; v_gene: TRBV7-6; d_gene: NA
CDR3aa: CAIKGVYGYTF; CDR3nt: TGTGCCATCAAAGGGGTCTATGGCTACACCTTC; abundance: few; len: 11; j_gene: TRBJ1-2; v_gene: TRBV10-3; d_gene: NA
CDR3aa: CASSSTGQRPYNEQFF; CDR3nt: TGTGCCAGCAGCTCTACGGGGCAACGGCCCTACAATGAGCAGTTCTTC; abundance: many; len: 16; j_gene: TRBJ2-1; v_gene: TRBV7-2; d_gene: NA
CDR3aa: CASTDLTENTEAFF; CDR3nt: TGTGCCAGCACCGACCTGACAGAGAACACTGAAGCTTTCTTT; abundance: few; len: 14; j_gene: TRBJ1-1; v_gene: TRBV6-1; d_gene: NA
CDR3aa: CATKGRDTGELFF; CDR3nt: TGTGCCACCAAGGGGAGGGACACCGGGGAGCTGTTTTTT; abundance: few; len: 13; j_gene: TRBJ2-2; v_gene: TRBV15; d_gene: TRBD2